One and the same sample provided the 11 T cell receptor beta chains below, sequenced in a study of radiotherapy plus CTLA-4 blockade in lung cancer. Assay: immunoSEQ multiplex PCR; the TCRdb copy retains only in-frame clones and omits some. The table records 80,000 or so clones, roughly four fifths of them present only once. The material was peripheral blood, obtained from a patient treated with radiotherapy plus ipilimumab. These receptors came from a human donor with non-small cell lung cancer who had stable disease on radiotherapy plus ipilimumab.

This rearrangement joins TRBV4-1 to TRBJ1-1; D is undetermined. Trimming took 4 bases from V and 5 from J, leaving 17 bases between them. CDR3 size: 15 residues. Germline assignment: CDR1 MGHRA and CDR2 YSYEKL. The DNA of the CDR3 is TGCGCCAGCAGCCTAATGGACCCGGGGAATACTGAAGCTTTCTTT. As protein: CASSLMDPGNTEAFF.

With regard to this clone: Within the sample, other DNA sequences also encode this same CDR3. The CDR3 region has the DNA TGCGCCAGCAGCTTGGCGCAGGGGAACACTGAAGCTTTCTTT. Translation gives CASSLAQGNTEAFF. J is TRBJ1-1 and V is TRBV5-1, with a possible D match to TRBD1 (5 bases). Per germline, CDR1 SGHRS and CDR2 YFSETQ. V was pared by 0 bases and J by 1 base, with 7 bases between. This CDR3 spans 14 amino acids. The entire variable domain, with the rest obtained from reference TRBV5-1 and TRBJ1-1, is as follows: KAGVTQTPRYLIKTRGQQVTLSCSPISGHRSVSWYQQTPGQGLQFLFEYFSETQRNKGNFPGRFSGRQFSNSRSEMNVSTLELGDSALYLCASSLAQGNTEAFFGQGTRLTVV.

The genes are TRBV6-5 and TRBJ1-2; D perhaps matches TRBD1 (6 bases). This CDR3 is built from 13 residues. The V end lost 2 bases, the J end lost 4 bases, and 8 bases lay between the germline ends. In germline, CDR1 is MNHEY, CDR2 SVGAGI. The CDR3 DNA is TGTGCCAGCAGTTACGGGGGCGGCTATGGCTACACCTTC. This codes for CASSYGGGYGYTF.

This chain joins TRBV4-1 and TRBJ2-5; a possible D gene is TRBD2 (5 bases). The CDR3 contains 15 residues. CDR1 is MGHRA and CDR2 is YSYEKL in the germline V gene. Trimming removed 1 base from V and 2 bases from J, with 11 bases in between. In DNA, the CDR3 is TGCGCCAGCAGCCAAGTGGGAGCTGCTCAAGAGACCCAGTACTTC. This gives the protein CASSQVGAAQETQYF.

Only a few counts were recorded for this clone. The rearrangement uses TRBV4-2 and TRBJ2-2; tentative D call: TRBD2 (6 bases). V lost 2 bases, J lost 4 bases, and 14 bases lay in between. The CDR3 loop spans 16 amino acids. The germline CDR1 and CDR2 sequences are LGHNA and YNFKEQ. DNA for the CDR3: TGTGCCAGCAGCCAAAATACCGGGAGCACCACCGGGGAGCTGTTTTTT. The encoded protein is CASSQNTGSTTGELFF.

The V gene is TRBV30, the J gene TRBJ2-3, with 7 nucleotides matching TRBD1. Germline lookup yields CDR1 GTSNPN and CDR2 SVGIG (reference sequence). Germline trimming cut 0 bases from V and 4 bases from J; bases unmatched to any gene: 7. This CDR3 has 15 residues. The CDR3 nucleotides are TGTGCCTGGAGTGTCCTGGACAGGAGAGCAGATACGCAGTATTTT. Encoded protein: CAWSVLDRRADTQYF.

This chain connects TRBV9 to TRBJ2-1; 8 bases line up with TRBD2. V was clipped by 0 bases and J by 0 bases; unmatched bases: 8. Germline V gene sequence: CDR1 SGDLS, CDR2 YYNGEE. The length of the CDR3 is 18 residues. The CDR3 protein is CASSVASGGRSSYNEQFF. In nucleotides, the CDR3 is TGTGCCAGCAGCGTAGCAAGCGGGGGCCGTAGCTCCTACAATGAGCAGTTCTTC. The entire variable domain, with the rest obtained from reference TRBV9 and TRBJ2-1, is as follows: DSGVTQTPKHLITATGQRVTLRCSPRSGDLSVYWYQQSLDQGLQFLIQYYNGEERAKGNILERFSAQQFPDLHSELNLSSLELGDSALYFCASSVASGGRSSYNEQFFGPGTRLTVL.

This clone showed up just once. This chain links TRBV19 with TRBJ2-1; TRBD2 matches 8 bases. V lost 2 bases to trimming and J lost 9 bases; unmatched junction nucleotides: 9. The CDR3 contains 15 residues. CDR1 LNHDA and CDR2 SQIVND come from the germline V gene (reference sequence). The CDR3 spells CASSILLAGTGEQFF. CDR3 bases: TGTGCCAGTAGTATACTGTTAGCGGGAACCGGTGAGCAGTTCTTC.

The CDR3 sequence: CASSRQIDTEAFF. Here the CDR3 DNA reads TGTGCCAGCAGCCGACAGATAGACACTGAAGCTTTCTTT. This sequence joins TRBV7-3 and TRBJ1-1; D might be TRBD1 (5 bases). V was shortened by 5 bases and J by 3 bases, with 10 bases between the two germline ends. The germline V gene has CDR1 SGHTA and CDR2 FQGTGA. The CDR3 loop spans 13 amino acids.

This chain links TRBV7-2 with TRBJ1-2; no firm D call. Germline V gene lookup returns CDR1 SGHTA and CDR2 FQGNSA. V lost 5 bases and J lost 4, with 23 bases in between. The CDR3 consists of 17 residues. The CDR3 DNA follows: TGTGCCAGCAGCAACAAGACCAGAGACGGGAAAACCTATGGCTACACCTTC. Translated: CASSNKTRDGKTYGYTF.

J is TRBJ2-7 and V is TRBV10-1; TRBD2 aligns across 7 bases. Germline-derived CDR1 and CDR2 are WNHNN and SYGVQD (reference sequence). V shed 3 bases and J 0 bases; nucleotides not matched to a gene: 14. The CDR3 has 18 residues. The CDR3 loop reads CASSEGRTFSGYSYEQYF. The CDR3 DNA sequence: TGCGCCAGCAGTGAAGGCCGTACGTTTAGCGGGTACTCCTACGAGCAGTACTTC.